The next 6 T cell receptor beta chains were all read from a single sample in a study of Tregs in tolerant kidney transplant recipients (dated by TCRdb to the late 2010s). The library was built by means of the immunoSEQ multiplex PCR assay. What TCRdb holds here is the immuneACCESS table cut down to in-frame rearrangements. Part of the clones is not present; checked against another copy, under half of the missing clones reflect an unresolved V gene, and the others are unexplained. Present in this sample are some 250,000 clones, about four fifths of which were seen just once. Roughly 0.67% of the sample is taken by the ten largest. Sequenced input: CD4+ T cells from blood. The receptors originated from a human donor in good health.

The rearrangement joins TRBV5-1 to TRBJ1-2; D unclear. This CDR3 is built from 15 residues. Trimming stripped 1 base from V and 0 bases from J, with 10 bases between. CDR1 and CDR2 from the germline V gene are SGHRS and YFSETQ. CDR3 region: CASSLLPFTNYGYTF. In DNA, the CDR3 is TGCGCCAGCAGCTTGTTACCGTTTACTAACTATGGCTACACCTTC.

The V call is TRBV10-1, the J call TRBJ2-1, with TRBD1 matching over 7 bases. This CDR3 has 15 amino acids. CDR1 is WNHNN and CDR2 is SYGVQD in the germline V gene (reference sequence). Trimming removed 5 bases from V and 0 bases from J; junction bases left unmatched: 4. The CDR3 coding sequence is TGCGCCAGCAGTTCAACAGGGGACTCCTACAATGAGCAGTTCTTC. It is translated as CASSSTGDSYNEQFF.

This clone occurred a few times. The chain couples TRBV7-8 to TRBJ2-7; possibly TRBD2 for D (5 bases). The CDR3 is made up of 15 amino acids. Germline loops: CDR1 SGHVS, CDR2 FQNEAQ. Between the trimmed V and J ends, which lost 1 base and 1 base, there was a span of 11 bases. The CDR3 loop is CASSLGARGSYEQYF. The CDR3 nucleotides are TGTGCCAGCAGCTTAGGGGCCCGGGGTTCCTACGAGCAGTACTTC. Together with reference TRBV7-8 and TRBJ2-7, the CDR3 gives the full variable domain: GAGVSQSPRYKVAKRGQDVALRCDPISGHVSLFWYQQALGQGPEFLTYFQNEAQLDKSGLPSDRFFAERPEGSVSTLKIQRTQQEDSAVYLCASSLGARGSYEQYFGPGTRLTVT.

V is TRBV19 and J is TRBJ2-5; 10 bases are shared with TRBD2. The trim removed 3 bases at V and 4 bases at J, leaving 8 bases unmatched. CDR1 is LNHDA and CDR2 is SQIVND in the germline V gene (reference sequence). The CDR3 is 16 residues long. The CDR3 loop is CASSMEASGSRETQYF. Here the CDR3 DNA reads TGTGCCAGTAGTATGGAGGCTAGCGGGAGTAGAGAGACCCAGTACTTC.

CDR3 amino acids: CASSLETTSTDTQYF. CDR3 nucleotide sequence: TGTGCCAGCAGCTTGGAGACTACGAGCACAGATACGCAGTATTTT. This rearrangement joins TRBV5-6 to TRBJ2-3, with D maybe TRBD2 (5 bases). Looked up from germline, CDR1 is SGHDT and CDR2 is YYEEEE. The CDR3 covers 15 residues. Trimming left V 0 bases short and J 0 bases short, with 8 bases between.

The rearrangement links TRBV14 to TRBJ1-1; D gene unclear. The CDR3 totals 13 residues. The ends were cut back, 8 bases at V and 0 bases at J, with 10 bases in the middle. CDR1 is SGHDN and CDR2 is FVKESK in the germline V gene. The CDR3 protein is CASARDMNTEAFF. DNA of the CDR3: TGTGCCAGCGCGAGGGATATGAACACTGAAGCTTTCTTT.